This is a list of T cell receptor beta chains from one sample in a study of CD8 T cells in Susac syndrome. MiXCR was run by TCRdb on the immunoSEQ multiplex PCR reads, yielding one entry per CDR3 protein. The data hold some 160,000 distinct CDR3 sequences, with 90% to 95% observed a single time. Sequenced material: CD4+ T cells from PBMCs. These receptors came from a human donor with Susac syndrome. Both conserved end residues are part of each CDR3. A D gene is named only where the DNA matches it firmly. Clone size is not always given. Where it is, it says once, few, many or a class for expanded clones.

abundance,j_gene,v_gene,d_gene,CDR3nt,CDR3aa
-,TRBJ1-4,TRBV29-1,-,TGCAGCGTCAACAGGGATGGGGAAAAACTGTTTTTT,CSVNRDGEKLFF
-,TRBJ2-5,TRBV6-2/TRBV6-3,-,TGTGCCAGCACGAAGGGAGTCATACAAGAGACCCAGTACTTC,CASTKGVIQETQYF
-,TRBJ2-7,TRBV5-1,-,TGCGCCAGCAGCTCCTCACCCGCCGAGCAGTACTTC,CASSSSPAEQYF
once,TRBJ1-2,TRBV7-9,-,TGTGCCAGCAACACAGGTGGCGGCTACACCTTC,CASNTGGGYTF
-,TRBJ1-5,TRBV29-1,-,TGCAGCGTTGGCGACAGGCCTGATCAGCCCCAGCATTTT,CSVGDRPDQPQHF
-,TRBJ1-2,TRBV29-1,-,TGCAGCGTTGAAGATTATGCGCCGTATGGCTACACCTTC,CSVEDYAPYGYTF
-,TRBJ2-4,TRBV20-1,-,TGCAGTGCTAGCCCGGCGGGGTTAGGCATTCAGTACTTC,CSASPAGLGIQYF
-,TRBJ2-5,TRBV7-9,-,TGTGCCAGCAGCCCACAGGGAAATACCCAGTACTTC,CASSPQGNTQYF
-,TRBJ2-7,TRBV19,-,TGTGCCAGTAGTATCAATGAGGGCTCCTACGAGCAGTACTTC,CASSINEGSYEQYF
-,TRBJ1-2,TRBV12-3/TRBV12-4,-,TGTGCCAGCAGTTCTCTCGCAGAAGGCTATGGCTACACCTTC,CASSSLAEGYGYTF
-,TRBJ2-3,TRBV18,-,TGTGCCAGCACCTTCACAGATACGCAGTATTTT,CASTFTDTQYF
-,TRBJ2-3,TRBV4-3,-,TGCGCCAGCAGCCAAGGTGCGCTCCACTCTACAGATACGCAGTATTTT,CASSQGALHSTDTQYF
-,TRBJ2-3,TRBV14,-,TGTGCCAGCAGCCAGGGGGTCACAGATACGCAGTATTTT,CASSQGVTDTQYF
once,TRBJ1-1,TRBV7-3,TRBD1,TGTGCCAGCAGCTTAAGCACAGGGGGTGAAGCTTTCTTT,CASSLSTGGEAFF
-,TRBJ1-1,TRBV30,TRBD1,TGTGCCTGGCTGGGACAGAAGAACACTGAAGCTTTCTTT,CAWLGQKNTEAFF
-,TRBJ2-7,TRBV29-1,-,TGCAGCGTTGAAAGCGCCACCTACGAGCAGTACTTC,CSVESATYEQYF
-,TRBJ2-1,TRBV7-8,TRBD1,TGTGCCAGCAGCTTAGAGGGACAGGACTACAATGAGCAGTTCTTC,CASSLEGQDYNEQFF
-,TRBJ1-2,TRBV12-3/TRBV12-4,TRBD1,TGTGCCAGCAGTTTGGGGACAGGGAGGTCTGGCTACACCTTC,CASSLGTGRSGYTF
-,TRBJ1-3,TRBV29-1,-,TGCAGCGTTAATCCAGGCAGCCCGAACTCTGGAAACACCATATATTTT,CSVNPGSPNSGNTIYF
-,TRBJ1-1,TRBV20-1,TRBD1,TGCAGTGCCTTGGACAGGGGCGCTGAAGCTTTCTTT,CSALDRGAEAFF
-,TRBJ1-6,TRBV6-1,TRBD1,TGTGCCAGCAGTGAGAAGGCGGGGACAGACGATAATTCACCCCTCCACTTT,CASSEKAGTDDNSPLHF
-,TRBJ2-1,TRBV7-2,TRBD2,TGTGCCAGCAGCTTAGAAGTTGCGGGGGGGCCCGGAGGGCAGTTCTTC,CASSLEVAGGPGGQFF
-,TRBJ2-2,TRBV9,-,TGTGCCAGCAGCGTAGGGGGGCGCGTCACCGGGGAGCTGTTTTTT,CASSVGGRVTGELFF
-,TRBJ2-1,TRBV7-8,TRBD1,TGTGCCAGCAGCCCCCAACCGGGACAGGGATGGTTC,CASSPQPGQGWF
-,TRBJ1-5,TRBV25-1,TRBD1,TGTGCCAGCGCTGGACAGGTTAAAGTAGGCAATCAGCCCCAGCATTTT,CASAGQVKVGNQPQHF
-,TRBJ1-5,TRBV7-2,-,TGTGCCAGCAGCCAAACGGGGGGCGGGCAGCCCCAGCATTTT,CASSQTGGGQPQHF
-,TRBJ2-7,TRBV4-2,TRBD1,TGTGCCAGCAGCCAGGGACAGGGGGTCTACGGGGAGCAGTACTTC,CASSQGQGVYGEQYF
-,TRBJ2-1,TRBV29-1,TRBD1,TGCAGCGTTGAAAGGGACAGAGACAATGAGCAGTTCTTC,CSVERDRDNEQFF
-,TRBJ2-7,TRBV29-1,TRBD2,TGCAGCGTTTCGGGGCGGGGGGCAGCCTACGAGCAGTACTTC,CSVSGRGAAYEQYF
-,TRBJ1-1,TRBV7-6,-,TGTGCCAGCAGCCGGGGGGCCGGGGCGAACACTGAAGCTTTCTTT,CASSRGAGANTEAFF
-,TRBJ2-6,TRBV19,-,TGTGCCAGTAGGCCACCAGGGTACCCCGGCTCTGGGGCCAACGTCCTGACTTTC,CASRPPGYPGSGANVLTF
-,TRBJ2-7,TRBV4-2,TRBD2,TGTGCCAGCAGCCAAGGAAGCGGGGGGGACTACGAGCAGTACTTC,CASSQGSGGDYEQYF
-,TRBJ1-2,TRBV5-1,-,TGCGCCAGCAGCGAGGCAACGGGTTATACCTATGGCTACACCTTC,CASSEATGYTYGYTF
-,TRBJ2-7,TRBV3-1,-,TGTGCCAGCAGCGGCCGGGACTACGAGCAGTACTTC,CASSGRDYEQYF
-,TRBJ1-1,TRBV6-2/TRBV6-3,-,TGTGCCAGCACCGACTACTTGGCAGGGACCAGCACTGAAGCTTTCTTT,CASTDYLAGTSTEAFF
once,TRBJ1-5,TRBV6-5,-,TGTGCCACCACCCCACAGGGAGGTCATCAGCCCCAGCATTTT,CATTPQGGHQPQHF
-,TRBJ1-2,TRBV19,TRBD1,TGTGCCAGTAGTTGGACAGGCGCCAACTATGGCTACACCTTC,CASSWTGANYGYTF
-,TRBJ1-1,TRBV28,-,TGTGCCAGCAGGGAAACAGGAAACACTGAAGCTTTCTTT,CASRETGNTEAFF
-,TRBJ2-1,TRBV6-5,-,TGTGCCGCCAGAGGGGCGAGGAGCTCCTACAATGAGCAGTTCTTC,CAARGARSSYNEQFF
-,TRBJ2-2,TRBV7-2,TRBD2,TGTGCCAGCAGCTTAGTCGGGGCGGGGGGGCGAACCGGGGAGCTGTTTTTT,CASSLVGAGGRTGELFF
-,TRBJ1-6,TRBV15,TRBD1,TGTGCCACCAGCAGACACGGGACAGGGCTGAGGAATTCACCCCTCCACTTT,CATSRHGTGLRNSPLHF
-,TRBJ2-5,TRBV23-1,-,TGCGCCAGCAGTCAATCGTGGGGGGAAGAGACCCAGTACTTC,CASSQSWGEETQYF
once,TRBJ2-7,TRBV2,TRBD1,TGTGCCAGCAGTGCGAGACAGGGGAAGTCCTACGAGCAGTACTTC,CASSARQGKSYEQYF
-,TRBJ2-7,TRBV18,-,TGTGCCAGCTCACCAGAGGACAGTCTCTTCACCGAGCAGTACTTC,CASSPEDSLFTEQYF
-,TRBJ1-2,TRBV19,-,TGTGCCAGTAGTATCCCAGGGAGGGGGTATGGCTACACCTTC,CASSIPGRGYGYTF
-,TRBJ2-1,TRBV7-9,TRBD1,TGTGCCAGCAGCTTGGACAGGGCGGACAATGAGCAGTTCTTC,CASSLDRADNEQFF
-,TRBJ2-5,TRBV2,-,TGTGCCAGCAGCCTCGCAACCCAGTACTTC,CASSLATQYF
once,TRBJ2-5,TRBV30,TRBD1,TGTGCCTGGACACGTCGACAGGGGGTTCGGGAGACCCAGTACTTC,CAWTRRQGVRETQYF
-,TRBJ2-6,TRBV24-1,-,TGTGCCACCAGTCCGGGGCAGGGTTGGGCCAACGTCCTGACTTTC,CATSPGQGWANVLTF
-,TRBJ2-7,TRBV5-6,-,TGTGCCAGCAGCCCGGATACCAGGGACACCTACGAGCAGTACTTC,CASSPDTRDTYEQYF
-,TRBJ2-6,TRBV18,-,TGTGCCAGCTCACCAGCGGGGAGCGCTGGGGCCAACGTCCTGACTTTC,CASSPAGSAGANVLTF
-,TRBJ2-7,TRBV19,-,TGTGCCAGTAGTACGCCAACAGGGAGGGTAGACGAGCAGTACTTC,CASSTPTGRVDEQYF
-,TRBJ2-2,TRBV12-3/TRBV12-4,TRBD1,TGTGCCAGCAGAGCCGGGACAGGGGTTAACGGGGAGCTGTTTTTT,CASRAGTGVNGELFF
few,TRBJ2-7,TRBV20-1,-,TGCAGTGCTACAATAGGTGTACCCTACGAGCAGTACTTC,CSATIGVPYEQYF